These 9 T cell receptor beta chains were sequenced from one sample in a study of cytomegalovirus exposure and HLA in healthy donors (dated by TCRdb to the late 2010s). The library came from the immunoSEQ multiplex PCR assay. This immuneACCESS table, as held by TCRdb, lists in-frame sequences with V and J called but not all clones. Of the missing ones, under half trace to an unresolved V gene in checked studies; the others have no known cause. The sample data list 65,000 to 80,000 clones, and around 94% of these were observed just once. The biggest ten clones account for approximately 2.1% of the sample. The sequenced material came from PBMCs. The receptor set was obtained from a woman between 18 and 29 years old in good health and CMV-seronegative.

The rearrangement joins TRBV5-1 to TRBJ2-3; maybe TRBD1 (5 bases). The CDR3 runs to 16 residues. Trimming removed 4 bases from V and 2 bases from J, with 17 bases in between. Germline CDR1 reads SGHRS; CDR2 reads YFSETQ. CDR3 nucleotide sequence: TGCGCCAGCAGCCGATTACCAGACAGTTTCACAGATACGCAGTATTTT. Translating gives CASSRLPDSFTDTQYF.

The chain uses TRBV4-3 and TRBJ1-4; 9 bases are shared with TRBD1. V gave up 1 base and J gave up 8 bases; unmatched junction bases: 23. Looked up from germline, CDR1 is LGHNA and CDR2 is YSLEER. The CDR3 is 21 residues long. The CDR3 loop is CASSQASRAAATGTGKEKLFF. The CDR3 DNA sequence: TGCGCCAGCAGCCAAGCATCAAGGGCCGCGGCAACCGGGACAGGGAAAGAAAAACTGTTTTTT.

The chain carries TRBV11-2 and TRBJ2-1; 7 bases align to TRBD2. This CDR3 comprises 15 residues. Germline CDR1 and CDR2: SGHAT and FQNNGV. With V trimmed by 1 base and J by 5 bases, 5 bases remained unmatched. Written as DNA, the CDR3 is TGTGCCAGCAGCTTAGGGCCTAGCGGACACAATGAGCAGTTCTTC. The encoded protein is CASSLGPSGHNEQFF.

This clone was detected only once. J is TRBJ1-1 and V is TRBV4-3; D is possibly TRBD1 (6 bases). The CDR3 is 15 residues long. The V gene's germline CDR1 is LGHNA and CDR2 YSLEER. Trimming cost V 3 bases and J 0 bases, with 11 bases left between them. Here the CDR3 DNA reads TGCGCCAGCAGCCATCTAGGGGGTCTGAACACTGAAGCTTTCTTT. Translation gives CASSHLGGLNTEAFF.

The J gene is TRBJ1-1, the V gene TRBV5-1; no clear D gene. V lost 5 bases, J lost 0 bases, and 14 bases lay in between. The CDR3 loop spans 15 amino acids. In germline, CDR1 is SGHRS, CDR2 YFSETQ. Here the CDR3 DNA reads TGCGCCAGCAGAAGTTCCGGGATGATGAACACTGAAGCTTTCTTT. Amino acids: CASRSSGMMNTEAFF. Full variable domain (missing parts from reference TRBV5-1 and TRBJ1-1): KAGVTQTPRYLIKTRGQQVTLSCSPISGHRSVSWYQQTPGQGLQFLFEYFSETQRNKGNFPGRFSGRQFSNSRSEMNVSTLELGDSALYLCASRSSGMMNTEAFFGQGTRLTVV.

This clone was detected once. The CDR3 DNA follows: TGTGCCAGCAGCTCCTTGACAGGGGTGGCGTATACGCAGTATTTT. Translation gives CASSSLTGVAYTQYF. This chain uses TRBV7-8 with TRBJ2-3; 8 nucleotides line up with TRBD1. J gave up 7 bases and V 4 bases, and 10 bases lay outside the gene matches. CDR3 length: 15 residues. Germline V gives CDR1 SGHVS, CDR2 FQNEAQ. The full variable domain, with the rest looked up from reference TRBV7-8 and TRBJ2-3, is GAGVSQSPRYKVAKRGQDVALRCDPISGHVSLFWYQQALGQGPEFLTYFQNEAQLDKSGLPSDRFFAERPEGSVSTLKIQRTQQEDSAVYLCASSSLTGVAYTQYFGPGTRLTVL.

The rearrangement joins TRBV27 to TRBJ2-7, with 7 bases that match TRBD1. The CDR3 covers 15 residues. CDR1 and CDR2 from the germline V gene are MNHEY and SMNVEV (reference sequence). The junction had 8 bases not matched to a gene; V was cut back by 6 bases and J by 0 bases. CDR3 in amino acids: CASSSGTAFSYEQYF. The CDR3 DNA sequence: TGTGCCAGCAGCTCCGGGACAGCCTTCTCCTACGAGCAGTACTTC.

The CDR3 spells CARLGQGVRGNTIYF. In DNA, the CDR3 is TGCGCCAGACTCGGACAGGGTGTACGGGGAAACACCATATATTTT. The chain employs TRBV10-1 and TRBJ1-3; 8 bases line up with TRBD1. This CDR3 contains 15 residues. Looked up from germline, CDR1 is WNHNN and CDR2 is SYGVQD (reference sequence). The V segment lost 9 bases and the J segment 4 bases; nucleotides outside the gene matches: 11.

This chain links TRBV6-1 with TRBJ2-7, with D tentatively TRBD1 (5 bases). CDR1 and CDR2 from the germline V gene are MNHNS and SASEGT. This CDR3 has 14 residues. Between the trimmed V and J ends, which lost 4 bases and 3 bases, there was a span of 13 bases. The CDR3 nucleotides read TGTGCCAGCAGTGGACAGCTGATAGTCTACGAGCAGTACTTC. It yields the protein CASSGQLIVYEQYF.